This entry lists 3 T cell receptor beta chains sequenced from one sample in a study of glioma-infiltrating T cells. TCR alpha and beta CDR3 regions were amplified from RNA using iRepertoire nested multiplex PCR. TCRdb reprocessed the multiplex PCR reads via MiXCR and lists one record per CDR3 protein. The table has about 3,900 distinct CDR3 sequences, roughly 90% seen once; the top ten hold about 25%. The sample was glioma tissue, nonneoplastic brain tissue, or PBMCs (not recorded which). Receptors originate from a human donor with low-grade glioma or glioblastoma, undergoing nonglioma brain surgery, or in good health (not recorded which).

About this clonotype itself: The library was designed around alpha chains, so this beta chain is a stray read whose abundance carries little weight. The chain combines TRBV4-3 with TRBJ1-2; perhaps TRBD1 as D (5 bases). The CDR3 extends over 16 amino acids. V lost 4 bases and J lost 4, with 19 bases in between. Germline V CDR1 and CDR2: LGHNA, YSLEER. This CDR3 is CASSPQQAGAGYGYTF. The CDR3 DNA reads TGCGCCAGCAGCCCTCAACAGGCCGGGGCAGGCTATGGCTACACCTTC.

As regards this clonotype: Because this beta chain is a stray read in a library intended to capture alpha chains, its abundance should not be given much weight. Written as DNA, the CDR3 is TGTGCCAGCAGCGAGAGGGGGACCCAGTACTTC. This codes for CASSERGTQYF. The chain uses TRBV6-2 or TRBV6-3 and TRBJ2-7, with D perhaps assigned TRBD1 or TRBD2 (5 bases each). The J call could be wrong; TRBJ2-5 is a better fit for the DNA end. The CDR3 extends over 11 amino acids. The V gene's germline CDR1 is MNHEY and CDR2 SVGEGT.

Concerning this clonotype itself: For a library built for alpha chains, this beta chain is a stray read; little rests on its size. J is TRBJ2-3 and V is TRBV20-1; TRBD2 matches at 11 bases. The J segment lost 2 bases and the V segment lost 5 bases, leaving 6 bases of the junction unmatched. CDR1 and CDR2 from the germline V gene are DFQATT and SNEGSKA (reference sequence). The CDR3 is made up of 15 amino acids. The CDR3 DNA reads TGCAGTGCTCCGACTAGCGGGGACCCCACAGATACGCAGTATTTT. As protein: CSAPTSGDPTDTQYF.